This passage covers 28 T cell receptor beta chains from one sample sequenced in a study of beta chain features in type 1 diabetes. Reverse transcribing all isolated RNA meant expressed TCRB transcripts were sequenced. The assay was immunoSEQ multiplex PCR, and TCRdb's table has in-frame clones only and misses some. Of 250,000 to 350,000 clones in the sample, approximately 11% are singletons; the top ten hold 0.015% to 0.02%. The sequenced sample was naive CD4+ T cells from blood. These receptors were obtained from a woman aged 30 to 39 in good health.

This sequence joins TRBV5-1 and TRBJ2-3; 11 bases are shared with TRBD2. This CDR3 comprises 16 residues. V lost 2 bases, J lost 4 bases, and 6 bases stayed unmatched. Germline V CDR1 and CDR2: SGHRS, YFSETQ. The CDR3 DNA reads TGCGCCAGCAGCTTCCCACTAGCGGGAGAAGCAGATACGCAGTATTTT. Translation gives CASSFPLAGEADTQYF.

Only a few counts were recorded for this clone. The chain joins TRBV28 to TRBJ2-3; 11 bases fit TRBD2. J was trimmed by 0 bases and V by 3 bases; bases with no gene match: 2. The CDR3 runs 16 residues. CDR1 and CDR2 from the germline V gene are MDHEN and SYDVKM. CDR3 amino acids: CASSLTSGISTDTQYF. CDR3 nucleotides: TGTGCCAGCAGTTTGACTAGCGGGATAAGCACAGATACGCAGTATTTT.

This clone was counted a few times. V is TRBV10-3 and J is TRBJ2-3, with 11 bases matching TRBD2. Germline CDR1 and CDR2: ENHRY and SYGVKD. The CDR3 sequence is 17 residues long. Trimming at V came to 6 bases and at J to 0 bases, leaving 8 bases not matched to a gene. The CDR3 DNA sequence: TGTGCCATCAGGGGTGCCGGGACTAGCGGTAGCACAGATACGCAGTATTTT. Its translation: CAIRGAGTSGSTDTQYF.

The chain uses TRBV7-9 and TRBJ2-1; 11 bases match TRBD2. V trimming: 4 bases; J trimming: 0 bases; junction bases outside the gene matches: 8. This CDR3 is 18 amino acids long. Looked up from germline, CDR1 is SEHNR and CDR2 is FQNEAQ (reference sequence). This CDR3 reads CASSSTSGRGVSYNEQFF. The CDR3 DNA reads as TGTGCCAGCAGCTCAACTAGCGGGAGAGGGGTCTCCTACAATGAGCAGTTCTTC.

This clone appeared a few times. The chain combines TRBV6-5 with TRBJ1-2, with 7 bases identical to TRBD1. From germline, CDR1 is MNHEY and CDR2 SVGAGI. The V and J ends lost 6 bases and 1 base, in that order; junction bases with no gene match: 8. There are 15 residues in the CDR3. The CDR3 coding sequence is TGTGCCAGCAGGACGGACAGGAGCTTTAACTATGGCTACACCTTC. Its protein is CASRTDRSFNYGYTF.

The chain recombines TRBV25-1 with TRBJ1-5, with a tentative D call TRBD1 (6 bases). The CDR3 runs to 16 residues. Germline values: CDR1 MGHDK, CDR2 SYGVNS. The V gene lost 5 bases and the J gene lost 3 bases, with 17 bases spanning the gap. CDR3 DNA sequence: TGTGCCAGCAGTCCTCTGGGGGGGGCAGACAATCAGCCCCAGCATTTT. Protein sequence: CASSPLGGADNQPQHF.

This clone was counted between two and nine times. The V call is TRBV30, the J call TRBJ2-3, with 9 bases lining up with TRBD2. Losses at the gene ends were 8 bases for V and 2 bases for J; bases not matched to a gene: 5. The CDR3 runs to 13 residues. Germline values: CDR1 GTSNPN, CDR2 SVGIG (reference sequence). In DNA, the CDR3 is TGTGCCCGGACTAGCGTCAACACAGATACGCAGTATTTT. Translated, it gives CARTSVNTDTQYF.

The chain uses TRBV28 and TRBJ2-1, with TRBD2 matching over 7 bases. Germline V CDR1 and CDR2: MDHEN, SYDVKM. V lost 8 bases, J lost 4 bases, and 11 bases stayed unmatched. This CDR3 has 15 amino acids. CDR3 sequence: CASQRRQRGYNEQFF. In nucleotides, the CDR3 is TGTGCCAGCCAGAGGAGGCAGCGGGGATACAATGAGCAGTTCTTC.

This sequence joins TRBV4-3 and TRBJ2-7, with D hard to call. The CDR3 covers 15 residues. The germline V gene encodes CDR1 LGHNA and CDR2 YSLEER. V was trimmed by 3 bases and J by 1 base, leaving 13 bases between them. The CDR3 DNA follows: TGCGCCAGCAGCCAGGTCGGAGAAAGGTCCTACGAGCAGTACTTC. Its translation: CASSQVGERSYEQYF.

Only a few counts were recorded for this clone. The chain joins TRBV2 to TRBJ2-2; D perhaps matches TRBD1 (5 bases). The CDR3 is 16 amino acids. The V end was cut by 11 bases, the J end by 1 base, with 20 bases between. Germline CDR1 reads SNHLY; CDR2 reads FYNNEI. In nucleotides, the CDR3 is TGTGCCCAACCTGGGTGGGGCAGGGAGAACACCGGGGAGCTGTTTTTT. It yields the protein CAQPGWGRENTGELFF.

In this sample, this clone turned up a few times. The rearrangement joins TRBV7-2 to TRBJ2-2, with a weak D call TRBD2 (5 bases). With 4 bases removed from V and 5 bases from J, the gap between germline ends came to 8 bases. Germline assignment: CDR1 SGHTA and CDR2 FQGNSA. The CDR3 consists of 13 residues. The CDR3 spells CASSSTRTGELFF. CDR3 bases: TGTGCCAGCAGCTCCACTAGAACCGGGGAGCTGTTTTTT. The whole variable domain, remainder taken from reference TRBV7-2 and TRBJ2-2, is GAGVSQSPSNKVTEKGKDVELRCDPISGHTALYWYRQSLGQGLEFLIYFQGNSAPDKSGLPSDRFSAERTGGSVSTLTIQRTQQEDSAVYLCASSSTRTGELFFGEGSRLTVL.

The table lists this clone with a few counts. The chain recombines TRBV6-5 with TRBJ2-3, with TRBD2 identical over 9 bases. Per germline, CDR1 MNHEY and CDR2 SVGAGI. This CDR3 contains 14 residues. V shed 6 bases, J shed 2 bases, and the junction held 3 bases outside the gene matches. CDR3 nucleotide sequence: TGTGCCAGCAGGCTAGCGGGGTTCACAGATACGCAGTATTTT. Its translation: CASRLAGFTDTQYF.

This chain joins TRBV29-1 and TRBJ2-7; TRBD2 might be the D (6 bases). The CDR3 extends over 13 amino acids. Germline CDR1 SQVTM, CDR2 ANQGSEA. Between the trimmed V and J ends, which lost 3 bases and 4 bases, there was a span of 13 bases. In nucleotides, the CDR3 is TGCAGCGTTGATGTATCGGGAGCTTACGAGCAGTACTTC. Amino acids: CSVDVSGAYEQYF.

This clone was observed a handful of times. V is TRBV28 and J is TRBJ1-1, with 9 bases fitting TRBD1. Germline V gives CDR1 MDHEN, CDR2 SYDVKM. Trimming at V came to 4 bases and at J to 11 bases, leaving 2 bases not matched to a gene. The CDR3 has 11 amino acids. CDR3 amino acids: CASSSGTGAFF. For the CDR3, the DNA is TGTGCCAGCAGTTCGGGGACAGGGGCTTTCTTT.

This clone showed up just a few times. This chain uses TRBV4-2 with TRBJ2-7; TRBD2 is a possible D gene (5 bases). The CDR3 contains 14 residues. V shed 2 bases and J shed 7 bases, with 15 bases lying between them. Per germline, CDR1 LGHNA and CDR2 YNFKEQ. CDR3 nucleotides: TGTGCCAGCAGCCAACCCGGGGTCTTGATGGAGCAGTACTTC. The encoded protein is CASSQPGVLMEQYF.

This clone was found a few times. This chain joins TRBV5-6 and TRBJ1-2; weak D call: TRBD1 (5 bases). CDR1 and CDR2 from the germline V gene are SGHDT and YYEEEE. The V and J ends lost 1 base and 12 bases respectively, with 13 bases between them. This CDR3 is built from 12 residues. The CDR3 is CASSLYPGEDTF. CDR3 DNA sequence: TGTGCCAGCAGCTTGTACCCGGGGGAGGACACCTTC. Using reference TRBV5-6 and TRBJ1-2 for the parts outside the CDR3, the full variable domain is DAGVTQSPTHLIKTRGQQVTLRCSPKSGHDTVSWYQQALGQGPQFIFQYYEEEERQRGNFPDRFSGHQFPNYSSELNVNALLLGDSALYLCASSLYPGEDTFGSGTRLTVV.

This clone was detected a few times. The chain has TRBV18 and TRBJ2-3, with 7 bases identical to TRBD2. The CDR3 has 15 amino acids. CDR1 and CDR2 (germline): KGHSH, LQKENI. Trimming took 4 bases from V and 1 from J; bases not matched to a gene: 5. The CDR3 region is CASSRAGDGTDTQYF. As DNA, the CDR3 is TGTGCCAGCTCACGTGCGGGAGACGGCACAGATACGCAGTATTTT.

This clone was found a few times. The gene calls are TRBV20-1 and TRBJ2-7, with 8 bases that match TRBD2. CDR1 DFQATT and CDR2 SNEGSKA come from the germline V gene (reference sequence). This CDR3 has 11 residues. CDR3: CAHSGSYEQYF. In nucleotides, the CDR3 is TGCGCTCACAGCGGGAGCTACGAGCAGTACTTC.

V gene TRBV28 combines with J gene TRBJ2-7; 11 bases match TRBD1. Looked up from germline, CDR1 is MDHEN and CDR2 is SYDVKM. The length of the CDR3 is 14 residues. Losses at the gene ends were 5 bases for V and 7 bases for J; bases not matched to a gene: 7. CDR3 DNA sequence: TGTGCCAGCAGTCTCGGGACAGGGGGAAGGGAGCAGTACTTC. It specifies CASSLGTGGREQYF.

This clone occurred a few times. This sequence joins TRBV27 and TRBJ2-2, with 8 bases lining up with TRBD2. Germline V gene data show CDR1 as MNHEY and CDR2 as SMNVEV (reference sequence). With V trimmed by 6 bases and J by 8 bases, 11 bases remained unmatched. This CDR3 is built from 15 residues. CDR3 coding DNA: TGTGCCAGCAGGCAATTAGCGGGGTCCGCTGGGGAGCTGTTTTTT. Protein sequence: CASRQLAGSAGELFF.

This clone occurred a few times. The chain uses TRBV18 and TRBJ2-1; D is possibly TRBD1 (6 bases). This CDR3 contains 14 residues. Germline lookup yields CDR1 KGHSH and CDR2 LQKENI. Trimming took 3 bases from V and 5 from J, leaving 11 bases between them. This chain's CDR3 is CASSPQGNNNEQFF. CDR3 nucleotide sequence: TGTGCCAGCTCACCGCAGGGGAATAACAATGAGCAGTTCTTC.

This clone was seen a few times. CDR3 in DNA: TGTGCCAGCAGCTTGGAGGGCGGGAGGCTCTCCTACGAGCAGTACTTC. It yields the protein CASSLEGGRLSYEQYF. The chain carries TRBV5-4 and TRBJ2-7, with TRBD2 identical over 8 bases. The CDR3 covers 16 residues. Germline-derived CDR1 and CDR2 are SGHNT and YYREEE (reference sequence). V lost 0 bases and J lost 0; bases outside the gene matches: 5.

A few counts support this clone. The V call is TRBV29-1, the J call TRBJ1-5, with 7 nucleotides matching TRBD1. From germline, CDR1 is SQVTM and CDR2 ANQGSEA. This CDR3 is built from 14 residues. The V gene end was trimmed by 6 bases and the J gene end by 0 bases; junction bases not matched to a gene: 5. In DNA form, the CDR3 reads TGCAGCGTAAACACAGGGGCTAGCAATCAGCCCCAGCATTTT. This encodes CSVNTGASNQPQHF.

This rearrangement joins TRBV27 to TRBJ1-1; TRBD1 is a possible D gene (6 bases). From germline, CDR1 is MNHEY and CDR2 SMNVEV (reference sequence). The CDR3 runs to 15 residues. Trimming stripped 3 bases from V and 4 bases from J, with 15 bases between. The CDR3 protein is CASSFTGRGGTEAFF. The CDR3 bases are TGTGCCAGCAGTTTTACAGGGCGAGGAGGCACTGAAGCTTTCTTT.

CDR3 DNA sequence: TGTGCCAGCAGTTATAGCGGGAGTCGCGCAGATACGCAGTATTTT. Amino acids: CASSYSGSRADTQYF. The rearrangement links TRBV6-5 to TRBJ2-3, with 9 positions matching TRBD2. Germline assignment: CDR1 MNHEY and CDR2 SVGAGI. The trim removed 3 bases at V and 4 bases at J, leaving 5 bases unmatched. This CDR3 region has 15 residues.

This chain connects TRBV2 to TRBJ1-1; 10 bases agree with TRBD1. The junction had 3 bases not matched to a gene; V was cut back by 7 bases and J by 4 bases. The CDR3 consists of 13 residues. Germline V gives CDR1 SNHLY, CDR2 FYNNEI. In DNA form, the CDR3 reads TGTGCCAGCAAAGGACAGGGGGGCACTGAAGCTTTCTTT. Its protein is CASKGQGGTEAFF.

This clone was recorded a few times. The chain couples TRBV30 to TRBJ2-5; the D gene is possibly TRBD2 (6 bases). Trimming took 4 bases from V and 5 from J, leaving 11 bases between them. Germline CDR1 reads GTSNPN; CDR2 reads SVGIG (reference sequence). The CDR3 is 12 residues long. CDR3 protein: CAWNGGTETQYF. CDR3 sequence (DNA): TGTGCCTGGAATGGCGGGACTGAGACCCAGTACTTC. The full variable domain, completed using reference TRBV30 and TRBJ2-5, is SQTIHQWPATLVQPVGSPLSLECTVEGTSNPNLYWYRQAAGRGLQLLFYSVGIGQISSEVPQNLSASRPQDRQFILSSKKLLLSDSGFYLCAWNGGTETQYFGPGTRLLVL.

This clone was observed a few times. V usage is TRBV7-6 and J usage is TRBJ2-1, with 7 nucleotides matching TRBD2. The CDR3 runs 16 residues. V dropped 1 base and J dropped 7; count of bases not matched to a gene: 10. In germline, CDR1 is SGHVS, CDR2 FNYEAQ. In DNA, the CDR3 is TGTGCCAGCAGCTTAGGGCGGGAGTCCTACTGGAATGAGCAGTTCTTC. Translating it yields CASSLGRESYWNEQFF.